This TCR beta chain originates from a study of molecular identifiers for immune sequencing clone quantification (dated by TCRdb to the late 2010s). Broadly, across the study: For a replicate experiment, RNA from approximately 20,000 or 100,000 naive CD8 T cells was divided into five aliquots, and four of the five aliquots were sequenced. CD8 T cells were used in a methods study to benchmark molecular-identifier clustering-based TCR repertoire sequencing (MIDCIRS) and TCR RNA copy counting. The paper's findings and limits, for the study overall: Without barcode sub-clustering, chimeric consensus sequences inflated TCR diversity; chimeras reached as high as 47%. Even against a background of about 960,000 naive CD8 T cells, spiked-in Jurkat TCR RNA amounting to a single cell's worth was reported to be detectable. In CMV-specific effector cells, clones with more than 20 RNA copies accounted for over 99% of molecules, whereas in naive cells such clones accounted for under 1%. The naive libraries included spiked-in Jurkat TCR RNA (roughly nine copies' worth), and this RNA is not part of the donor repertoire. Modeling estimated approximately 3 recovered TCR RNA copies per cell, compared with approximately 9.5 by digital PCR, which implies around 33% capture efficiency. The sizes of highly expanded clones could end up underestimated when identical TCR molecules share a barcode.

Here V drops 4 bases and J drops 5 bases, and the junction holds 6 bases not matched to any gene. From its cysteine to its phenylalanine, the CDR3 spans 14 amino acids. Only the CDR3 DNA stays, 42 bases, in frame from base 1. The germline V gene specifies MGHRA as CDR1 and YSYEKL as CDR2. This clonotype has at least ten counts. What antigen it recognizes has not been identified. Base qualities are missing; no much larger clone stands one base away. Libraries of naive CD8 T cells were built from around 20,000 to 990,000 sorted cells, with 10%, 30% or 50% of the purified RNA used. Naive CD8 T cells, defined as CD8+CD4-CCR7+CD45RA+, were FACS-sorted into RLT Plus buffer on a BD FACSAria II. To test detection sensitivity, Jurkat RNA equal to around 11 TCR copies was added to samples of about 20,000-1,000,000 naive CD8 T cells. Enrichment of CD8 T cells was done with RosetteSep CD8+ T Cell Enrichment Cocktail plus Ficoll-Paque, and ACK red cell lysis came afterward.

Library prep was done by PCR. Instrument used: Illumina HiSeq 4000. Bulk TCR libraries were made following a previously described method, with the TCR primers given in Table S5. Purification of total RNA was performed with the Qiagen AllPrep DNA/RNA kit. Before analysis, reads from multiple sequencing runs of one library were combined. In the source study's methods: Reads were retained only if an exact TCR constant sequence was present, and the retained reads were trimmed to 150 nt and grouped according to their 12-nt molecular barcodes. Within each barcode group, reads were sub-clustered at a 15% Levenshtein threshold, and quality-weighted consensus sequences were built per RNA molecule. Non-functional sequences were removed, as were lower-count sequences one edit away from another. Based on a fit of two negative binomial distributions, barcode sub-clusters having less than 20% of the maximum read count were discarded. Clones were called with MiXCR by TCRdb after fastp trimmed the public reads at Q25, and only in-frame beta chains were retained. Each entry is one CDR3 protein sequence, shown with its most common DNA and genes. Here the V and J calls rest on TCRdb's processing, not on the authors' analysis. Within this sample are approximately 670,000 distinct CDR3 sequences, with 20% of them counted one time only. The ten largest clonotypes hold roughly 0.83% of the sample.

Input material: naive CD8+ T cells from blood, with Jurkat cell RNA spiked in. The intended sense of this specimen's cell subset or site label: FACS-sorted CD8+CD4-CCR7+CD45RA+ naive T cells. This TCR was recovered from a human donor in good health. Some libraries in this study had Jurkat cell RNA spiked in. The V and J segments used are TRBV4-1 and TRBJ2-5, with 8 junctional bases fitting TRBD2. The nucleotide sequence is TGCGCCAGCAGCCCCAGGACTAGCCAGGAGACCCAGTACTTC. Its protein is CASSPRTSQETQYF.